These 15 T cell receptor beta chains originate from one sample sequenced in a study of blood T cells in healthy people across ages. A second PCR, run for roughly 7 to 11 cycles, used a sample-barcoded 5' primer plus a J-beta primer mix. Using its own MiXCR run on the 5' RACE reads, TCRdb lists one record per CDR3 protein. The sample includes 1,500,000 or so distinct CDR3 sequences, approximately 59% of them seen just once. The sample taken for sequencing was blood. The receptors stem from a man aged 18 to 30 in good health.

This clonotype was counted a few times. The chain is built from TRBV9 and TRBJ2-4; 7 bases agree with TRBD2. Germline CDR1 reads SGDLS; CDR2 reads YYNGEE. CDR3 length equals 13 residues. V shed 0 bases and J 9 bases; nucleotides not matched to a gene: 3. CDR3 coding DNA: TGTGCCAGCAGCGTAGCCGGGGAGGGCATTCAGTACTTC. Translated, it gives CASSVAGEGIQYF.

This rearrangement joins TRBV7-2 to TRBJ1-2; the match to TRBD1 covers 7 bases. The CDR3 totals 14 residues. V dropped 6 bases and J dropped 8; count of bases not matched to a gene: 12. Germline loops: CDR1 SGHTA, CDR2 FQGNSA. The CDR3 region is CASRNRGQGDGYTF. For the CDR3, the DNA is TGTGCCAGCAGAAACAGGGGTCAGGGAGACGGCTACACCTTC.

The CDR3 DNA reads as TGTGCCAGCAGTTACACTGTCTACGAGCAGTACTTC. This gives the protein CASSYTVYEQYF. V usage is TRBV6-6 and J usage is TRBJ2-7; D uncertain. The CDR3 has 12 amino acids. The germline V and J ends were trimmed by 2 bases and 3 bases, with 5 bases remaining between them. Germline CDR1 and CDR2: MNHNY and SVGAGI (reference sequence).

The rearrangement links TRBV5-1 to TRBJ2-2; D may be TRBD2 (6 bases). This CDR3 has 18 amino acids. Trimming removed 4 bases at V and 2 bases at J, with 21 bases between. From germline, CDR1 is SGHRS and CDR2 YFSETQ. CDR3 sequence reads: CASSLGGAALSNTGELFF. CDR3 coding DNA: TGCGCCAGCAGCCTTGGAGGGGCAGCTCTCTCCAACACCGGGGAGCTGTTTTTT.

This chain links TRBV6-1 with TRBJ2-5; 11 nucleotides agree with TRBD1. The CDR3 runs 15 residues. V was pared by 7 bases and J by 7 bases, with 11 bases of the junction left unmatched. The germline gives CDR1 MNHNS, CDR2 SASEGT. CDR3 residues: CASTNSAGTGGTQYF. In DNA form, the CDR3 reads TGTGCCAGCACCAACTCTGCCGGGACAGGGGGGACCCAGTACTTC.

The rearrangement joins TRBV5-1 to TRBJ1-4; D uncertain. CDR1 and CDR2 (germline): SGHRS, YFSETQ. Deletions cut 3 bases from V and 8 bases from J, with 17 bases between. CDR3 length equals 15 residues. This CDR3 reads CASSSLGPGGEKLFF. The CDR3 DNA reads as TGCGCCAGCAGCTCATTGGGCCCTGGAGGAGAAAAACTGTTTTTT.

The chain has TRBV6-1 and TRBJ2-3; TRBD1 matches at 12 bases. CDR1 MNHNS and CDR2 SASEGT come from the germline V gene. The CDR3 is made up of 17 amino acids. J was trimmed by 4 bases and V by 6 bases; bases with no gene match: 11. The CDR3 protein is CASSPGTGGLGADTQYF. CDR3 DNA: TGTGCCAGCAGCCCGGGGACAGGGGGCTTAGGGGCAGATACGCAGTATTTT.

V gene TRBV4-2 combines with J gene TRBJ2-7; 9 bases line up with TRBD2. The CDR3 runs 16 residues. The V and J ends lost 4 bases and 2 bases, in that order; junction bases with no gene match: 9. Looked up from germline, CDR1 is LGHNA and CDR2 is YNFKEQ. CDR3 residues: CASSPSGVVGTYEQYF. As DNA, the CDR3 is TGTGCCAGCAGCCCTAGCGGGGTGGTGGGAACCTACGAGCAGTACTTC.

The genes are TRBV7-2 and TRBJ2-5; D uncertain. The CDR3 is 16 residues long. Trimming took 5 bases from V and 2 from J, leaving 18 bases between them. The germline CDR1 and CDR2 sequences are SGHTA and FQGNSA. The CDR3 coding sequence is TGTGCCAGCAGCCCCCAGGTGGGCGGCTATCAAGAGACCCAGTACTTC. Its translation is CASSPQVGGYQETQYF.

This chain uses TRBV24-1 with TRBJ2-1; possibly TRBD2 for D (6 bases). This CDR3 contains 17 residues. V was shortened by 4 bases and J by 3 bases, with 18 bases between the two germline ends. Germline CDR1 reads KGHDR; CDR2 reads SFDVKD. CDR3 sequence (DNA): TGTGCCACCAGTGACCCCTCCAGCGGGCGACTCTACAATGAGCAGTTCTTC. It is translated as CATSDPSSGRLYNEQFF.

V usage is TRBV3-1 and J usage is TRBJ2-2; 8 bases match TRBD2. V shed 4 bases and J 6 bases; nucleotides not matched to a gene: 7. Germline assignment: CDR1 LGHDT and CDR2 YNNKEL (reference sequence). This CDR3 has 15 amino acids. The CDR3: CASSPGTRFAGELFF. The CDR3 DNA follows: TGTGCCAGCAGCCCCGGGACTAGATTCGCCGGGGAGCTGTTTTTT.

The rearrangement links TRBV12-3 or TRBV12-4 to TRBJ2-5, with D possibly matching TRBD1 (5 bases). This CDR3 is built from 14 residues. V lost 5 bases, J lost 0 bases, and 10 bases lay in between. The CDR3 nucleotides are TGTGCCAGCAGTCCGACAGAGTACCAAGAGACCCAGTACTTC. Translated: CASSPTEYQETQYF.

V is TRBV6-5 and J is TRBJ1-5; 9 bases are shared with TRBD1. The CDR3 is 16 amino acids. Germline V gene lookup returns CDR1 MNHEY and CDR2 SVGAGI. V trimming: 5 bases; J trimming: 4 bases; junction bases outside the gene matches: 9. The CDR3 reads CASSPSRTGANQPQHF. The CDR3 nucleotides are TGTGCCAGCAGTCCGTCCAGGACAGGGGCGAATCAGCCCCAGCATTTT.

V usage is TRBV21-1 and J usage is TRBJ2-1; TRBD2, the table's D call, was not compared with the DNA. TRBV21-1 is listed as a pseudogene. The CDR3 is 18 residues long. CDR3 nucleotide sequence: TGTGCCAGCAGCAAGTCACAGTCGGGTATACTAGCGGGTCTAGAGCAGTTCTTC. Protein sequence: CASSKSQSGILAGLEQFF.

The chain is built from TRBV20-1 and TRBJ2-2, with TRBD2 identical over 10 bases. Germline V gene sequence: CDR1 DFQATT, CDR2 SNEGSKA (reference sequence). The CDR3 is made up of 16 amino acids. The trim removed 1 base at V and 2 bases at J, leaving 4 bases unmatched. The CDR3, as DNA: TGCAGTGCTAGAGGACTAGCGGGCGGAAACACCGGGGAGCTGTTTTTT. This sequence encodes CSARGLAGGNTGELFF.